Listed below are T cell receptor beta chains from one sample, sequenced in a study of blood T cells in healthy people across ages. MiXCR, run by TCRdb on the 5' RACE reads, gives a single entry per CDR3 protein. The table lists around 990,000 distinct CDR3 sequences, less than 45% of them singletons, with around 12% in the top ten. What was sequenced was blood. The receptors originated from a man between 18 and 35 years old in good health. Each CDR3 is given without its conserved first and last residue.

>TRBJ2-7|TRBV12-3/TRBV12-4
ASSPSGVDYEQY
>TRBJ2-1|TRBV6-2/TRBV6-3
ASSNTGGSYNEQF
>TRBJ2-7|TRBV5-5
ASSHGRSSYEQY
>TRBJ1-2|TRBV4-1
ASSPTDAYRGYT
>TRBJ2-1|TRBV4-3
ASSQVSTNEQF
>TRBJ2-1|TRBV20-1
SAMGTPYNEQF
>TRBJ1-1|TRBV29-1
SVDGGMANTEAF
>TRBJ2-3|TRBV20-1
SARAGQGVTDTQY
>TRBJ2-2|TRBV11-3
ASSVSMNTGELF
>TRBJ1-1|TRBV7-9
ASSFGVGRVLAF
>TRBJ1-2|TRBV20-1
SASPGQGYGYT
>TRBJ2-3|TRBV12-3/TRBV12-4
ASSLGGQGGTQY
>TRBJ2-1|TRBV4-1
ASSQEIVSSNNEQF
>TRBJ2-7|TRBV20-1
SARSRQGAGEQY
>TRBJ1-1|TRBV4-3
ASSQVDGSEAF
>TRBJ2-5|TRBV27
ASSLSPLRSPQTGSGTQY
>TRBJ1-3|TRBV7-9
ASTVSGNTIY
>TRBJ2-6|TRBV5-1
ASSLRAGANVLT
>-|TRBV5-1
ASSRSGPQGGETQY
>TRBJ2-4|TRBV28
ASSLPRTVLAKNIQY
>TRBJ2-3|TRBV20-1
SAGDRGLVGTQY
>-|TRBV4-2
ASSQDHYLGEFEQY
>TRBJ2-1|TRBV2
ASSDLPRDRVYNEQF
>TRBJ2-7|TRBV6-5
ASSRATTSYEQY
>TRBJ2-3|TRBV6-5
ASSSRLAGAHTDTQY
>TRBJ1-1|TRBV29-1
SVEVQGGQKTEAF
>TRBJ1-2|TRBV5-6
AGSVDTPIEGYT
>TRBJ2-3|TRBV7-2
ASSLNVRGPDTQY
>TRBJ1-2|TRBV12-3/TRBV12-4
ASRDREQNCGYT
>TRBJ2-5|TRBV5-1
ASSLDSTEETQY
>TRBJ1-6|TRBV7-9
ASSLALAGDKSSYNSPLH
>TRBJ1-3|TRBV12-3/TRBV12-4
ASSPKDGNSGNTIY
>TRBJ2-1|TRBV29-1
SVWWDSARGQF
>TRBJ1-1|TRBV20-1
SARDGRLITEAF